This TCR beta chain was sequenced during a study of blood T cell repertoires in COVID-19. Study in general: Specimens from acute and convalescent COVID-19 originated in the United States, Italy and Spain.

The CDR3 covers 15 residues. CDR1 is SGHVS and CDR2 is FQNEAQ in the germline V gene. V was clipped by 0 bases and J by 4 bases, with 13 bases between them. This table comes from immunoSEQ multiplex PCR, and its TCRdb copy is limited to in-frame clones, with some not included. The sample has 200,000 to 300,000 clones; about 87% are singletons. This receptor was identified in a woman aged 60 to 75 with COVID-19, enrolled during active disease. The rearrangement joins TRBV7-8 to TRBJ2-7; a weak D match, TRBD2 (5 bases). The sample was peripheral blood. The CDR3: CASSLAQASLYEQYF. The CDR3 DNA reads as TGTGCCAGCAGCTTAGCCCAGGCTAGCTTGTACGAGCAGTACTTC.